Sequencing of this T cell receptor (beta chain) was carried out in a study of a mutant IDH1 vaccine in newly diagnosed glioma. Germline V gives CDR1 KGHSH, CDR2 LQKENI. The V and J ends lost 4 bases and 4 bases, in that order; junction bases with no gene match: 4. The CDR3 sequence is 15 residues long. Time point: baseline, week 1 (first vaccination visit). As for treatment: pre-vaccination baseline after standard-of-care therapy. TCRdb's table, derived via immunoSEQ multiplex PCR, lists solely in-frame clones and lacks some. Among around 92,000 clones listed, about 90% were seen once. Sequencing was performed on PBMCs, taken from a glioma patient treated with radiotherapy, temozolomide or both. The sequence was obtained from a woman in her forties or fifties with glioma. V is TRBV18 and J is TRBJ2-3; 11 bases are shared with TRBD2. The CDR3 nucleotides read TGTGCCAGCTCACTAGCGGGAGGGCCAGCAGATACGCAGTATTTT. Its protein is CASSLAGGPADTQYF.